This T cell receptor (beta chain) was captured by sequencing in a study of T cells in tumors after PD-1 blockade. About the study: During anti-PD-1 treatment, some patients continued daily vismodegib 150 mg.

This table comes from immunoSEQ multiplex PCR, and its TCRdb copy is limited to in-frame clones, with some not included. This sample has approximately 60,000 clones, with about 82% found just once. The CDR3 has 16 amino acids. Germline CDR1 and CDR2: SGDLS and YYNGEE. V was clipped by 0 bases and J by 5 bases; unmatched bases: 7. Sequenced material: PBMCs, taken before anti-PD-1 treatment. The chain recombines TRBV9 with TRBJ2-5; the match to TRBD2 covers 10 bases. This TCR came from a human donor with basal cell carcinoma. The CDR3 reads CASSVAAGGPRETQYF. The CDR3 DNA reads TGTGCCAGCAGCGTAGCAGCGGGGGGGCCCCGGGAGACCCAGTACTTC.